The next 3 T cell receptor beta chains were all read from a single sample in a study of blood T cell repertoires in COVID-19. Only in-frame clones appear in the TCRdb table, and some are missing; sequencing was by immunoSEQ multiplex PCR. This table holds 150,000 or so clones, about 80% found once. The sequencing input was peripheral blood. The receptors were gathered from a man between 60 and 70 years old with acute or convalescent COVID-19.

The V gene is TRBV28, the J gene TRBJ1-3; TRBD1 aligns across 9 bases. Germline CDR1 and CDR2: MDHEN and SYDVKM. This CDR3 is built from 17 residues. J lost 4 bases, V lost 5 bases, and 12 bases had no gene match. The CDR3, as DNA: TGTGCCAGCAGTCCACCGGGACAGGGATTCTCCGGAAACACCATATATTTT. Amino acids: CASSPPGQGFSGNTIYF.

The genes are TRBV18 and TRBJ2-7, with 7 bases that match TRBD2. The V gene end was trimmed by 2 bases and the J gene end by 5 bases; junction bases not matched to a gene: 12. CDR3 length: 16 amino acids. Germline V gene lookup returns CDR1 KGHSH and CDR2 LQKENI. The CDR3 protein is CASSPARAGGRDEQYF. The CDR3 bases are TGTGCCAGCTCACCAGCCCGGGCCGGGGGGAGGGACGAGCAGTACTTC. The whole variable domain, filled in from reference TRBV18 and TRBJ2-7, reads NAGVMQNPRHLVRRRGQEARLRCSPMKGHSHVYWYRQLPEEGLKFMVYLQKENIIDESGMPKERFSAEFPKEGPSILRIQQVVRGDSAAYFCASSPARAGGRDEQYFGPGTRLTVT.

CDR3 region: CAWSVRTAEAFF. Here the CDR3 DNA reads TGTGCCTGGAGTGTCAGGACAGCTGAAGCTTTCTTT. This chain links TRBV30 with TRBJ1-1; TRBD1 is a possible D gene (6 bases). This CDR3 spans 12 amino acids. V lost 0 bases, J lost 6 bases, and 8 bases lay in between. The germline V gene encodes CDR1 GTSNPN and CDR2 SVGIG (reference sequence).